A single sample gave rise to the 27 T cell receptor beta chains below, sequenced in a study of T cell responses to AZD1222 COVID-19 vaccine. Assay used: immunoSEQ multiplex PCR; TCRdb lists only in-frame clones, some missing. This sample has around 100,000 clones, with 89% found just once. Sequences were derived from peripheral blood, sampled on day 0 of AZD1222 vaccination. Receptor source: an adult in good health.

V and J are TRBV9 and TRBJ1-1; D might be TRBD1 (6 bases). Trimming shortened V by 4 bases and J by 1 base, and 17 bases separated the two germline ends. In germline, CDR1 is SGDLS, CDR2 YYNGEE. This CDR3 has 16 residues. The CDR3 coding sequence is TGTGCCAGCAGCCCATACCAGGGGCGGAGGAACACTGAAGCTTTCTTT. Protein sequence: CASSPYQGRRNTEAFF.

The chain uses TRBV24-1 and TRBJ2-5, with D maybe TRBD1 (5 bases). The CDR3 is 18 amino acids. From germline, CDR1 is KGHDR and CDR2 SFDVKD. V lost 2 bases and J 1 base, leaving 19 bases between the germline ends. The CDR3 DNA sequence: TGTGCCACCAGTGATTCATCGGCAGGGAAGGGTCCCCAAGAGACCCAGTACTTC. Its protein product is CATSDSSAGKGPQETQYF.

CDR3 sequence reads: CAIRETGGNSPLHF. The CDR3 DNA reads TGTGCCATCAGGGAGACAGGGGGAAATTCACCCCTCCACTTT. The chain links TRBV10-3 to TRBJ1-6; 9 bases agree with TRBD1. Germline V gives CDR1 ENHRY, CDR2 SYGVKD. V dropped 6 bases and J dropped 7; count of bases not matched to a gene: 4. The CDR3 length is 14 residues.

The rearrangement links TRBV7-8 to TRBJ2-1; the D gene could be TRBD1 or TRBD2 (6 bases each). From germline, CDR1 is SGHVS and CDR2 FQNEAQ. The CDR3 has 15 amino acids. Trimming took off 6 bases at V and 10 bases at J, with 22 bases between the two ends. CDR3 DNA sequence: TGTGCCAGCAGAACTAGTGGGGGGCTCCTTGGGGAGCAGTTCTTC. Translating it yields CASRTSGGLLGEQFF.

J is TRBJ1-1 and V is TRBV7-9; weak D call: TRBD1 (5 bases). V lost 1 base to trimming and J lost 8 bases, with 20 bases between them. Germline CDR1 reads SEHNR; CDR2 reads FQNEAQ (reference sequence). The CDR3 consists of 16 residues. CDR3 region: CASSLGVWTPSIEAFF. In DNA, the CDR3 is TGTGCCAGCAGCTTAGGAGTATGGACACCGTCTATAGAAGCTTTCTTT.

The chain has TRBV7-9 and TRBJ2-7; D is uncertain. Germline-derived CDR1 and CDR2 are SEHNR and FQNEAQ (reference sequence). The CDR3 has 12 residues. V lost 5 bases and J 4 bases, leaving 9 bases between the germline ends. The CDR3 sequence is CASSQEQYEQYF. As DNA, the CDR3 is TGTGCCAGCAGCCAGGAACAATACGAGCAGTACTTC.

V is TRBV29-1 and J is TRBJ2-3; the D is unclear. The CDR3 spans 10 residues. CDR1 and CDR2 from the germline V gene are SQVTM and ANQGSEA. Trimming pared 8 bases from V and 6 bases from J, leaving 9 bases between. The CDR3 DNA reads as TGCAGCTGCGGAATGGATACGCAGTATTTT. Its translation: CSCGMDTQYF.

This clone was observed once. The chain joins TRBV19 to TRBJ2-2, with 12 bases fitting TRBD1. Germline CDR1 and CDR2: LNHDA and SQIVND (reference sequence). CDR3 length: 16 residues. The V and J ends lost 7 bases and 3 bases, in that order; junction bases with no gene match: 6. The CDR3 bases are TGTGCCAGTATATCGGGACAGGGGGCGTACACCGGGGAGCTGTTTTTT. Its translation: CASISGQGAYTGELFF.

This chain connects TRBV18 to TRBJ2-7; weak D call: TRBD2 (7 bases). This CDR3 is 13 amino acids long. Germline V gives CDR1 KGHSH, CDR2 LQKENI. Between the trimmed V and J ends, which lost 2 bases and 5 bases, there was a span of 10 bases. The CDR3: CASSPVGGDEQYF. In DNA form, the CDR3 reads TGTGCCAGCTCACCAGTAGGGGGGGACGAGCAGTACTTC.

The chain recombines TRBV18 with TRBJ2-5; 7 bases map to TRBD1. Trimming cost V 4 bases and J 1 base; bases outside gene matches: 3. CDR1 and CDR2 (germline): KGHSH, LQKENI. CDR3 size: 14 residues. This CDR3 is CASSQRQGQETQYF. As DNA, the CDR3 is TGTGCCAGCTCACAAAGACAGGGCCAAGAGACCCAGTACTTC.

The chain is built from TRBV11-2 and TRBJ1-2; D might be TRBD1 (5 bases). This CDR3 region has 16 residues. The V end was cut by 3 bases, the J end by 5 bases, with 19 bases between. Germline values: CDR1 SGHAT, CDR2 FQNNGV. Written as DNA, the CDR3 is TGTGCCAGCAGCTTTGGGACCGGTCGGGCCTCATATGGCTACACCTTC. Amino acid sequence: CASSFGTGRASYGYTF.

This clone has just a few counts. This sequence joins TRBV10-3 and TRBJ1-3; D gene unclear. The CDR3 runs to 15 residues. Trimming stripped 0 bases from V and 3 bases from J, with 9 bases between. CDR1 is ENHRY, CDR2 SYGVKD, per germline. In DNA, the CDR3 is TGTGCCATCAGTGAGTCCGGTATTGGTGGAAACACCATATATTTT. Its protein product is CAISESGIGGNTIYF.

This chain links TRBV18 with TRBJ2-3, with D maybe TRBD1 (6 bases). The V gene lost 5 bases and the J gene lost 0 bases, with 9 bases spanning the gap. The CDR3 spans 14 residues. Germline CDR1 KGHSH, CDR2 LQKENI. The CDR3 reads CASSVGASTDTQYF. CDR3 DNA sequence: TGTGCCAGCTCAGTGGGGGCCAGCACAGATACGCAGTATTTT.

This clone was recorded a few times. The chain combines TRBV30 with TRBJ1-2; D is undetermined. CDR1 and CDR2 from the germline V gene are GTSNPN and SVGIG (reference sequence). The V and J ends lost 1 base and 4 bases respectively, with 13 bases between them. The CDR3 has 14 residues. The CDR3 DNA reads TGTGCCTGGAGTGGTTTCCTAGATTTCTATGGCTACACCTTC. As protein: CAWSGFLDFYGYTF.

This clone showed up just once. The chain joins TRBV6-5 to TRBJ2-7, with TRBD1 as a possible D gene (6 bases). Germline CDR1 and CDR2: MNHEY and SVGAGI. V was pared by 5 bases and J by 5 bases, with 16 bases between. CDR3 length equals 14 residues. CDR3 amino acids: CASSKSGVQDEQYF. The CDR3 nucleotides read TGTGCCAGCAGTAAATCAGGGGTGCAAGACGAGCAGTACTTC.

This chain uses TRBV9 with TRBJ1-1, with TRBD1 as a possible D gene (5 bases). The CDR3 totals 15 residues. Deletions cut 3 bases from V and 5 bases from J, with 17 bases between. The germline CDR1 and CDR2 sequences are SGDLS and YYNGEE. CDR3 nucleotide sequence: TGTGCCAGCAGCGGGGGGATCTTAGGCGCGACTGAAGCTTTCTTT. Protein: CASSGGILGATEAFF.

The chain links TRBV7-9 to TRBJ1-1, with unresolved D. V was cut by 3 bases and J by 7 bases, with 12 bases left in between. From germline, CDR1 is SEHNR and CDR2 FQNEAQ (reference sequence). There are 13 residues in the CDR3. CDR3 sequence (DNA): TGTGCCAGCAGCTTCCGGGGATCCTTTGAAGCTTTCTTT. Its translation is CASSFRGSFEAFF.

V and J are TRBV14 and TRBJ1-2; D unresolved. The CDR3 has 14 amino acids. The ends were cut back, 4 bases at V and 8 bases at J, with 17 bases in the middle. Germline V lookup: CDR1 SGHDN, CDR2 FVKESK. DNA for the CDR3: TGTGCCAGCAGCCCCCTATCAGCGGTGGTGGGCTACACCTTC. It codes for CASSPLSAVVGYTF.

The chain has TRBV5-6 and TRBJ1-5, with no clear D. V shed 3 bases and J shed 7 bases, with 17 bases lying between them. The CDR3 is 15 residues long. CDR1 SGHDT and CDR2 YYEEEE come from the germline V gene. The CDR3 coding sequence is TGTGCCAGCAGCTCCTCTTTAAGCCAGAGACAGCCCCAGCATTTT. Amino acids: CASSSSLSQRQPQHF.

This sequence joins TRBV7-5 and TRBJ1-2; the table's D call, TRBD1, was not checked against the DNA. TRBV7-5 is flagged as a pseudogene. The CDR3 spans 15 residues. The CDR3 loop is CVRSSGQGGFYGYTF. CDR3 nucleotides: TGTGTCAGAAGCTCGGGACAGGGTGGCTTTTATGGCTACACCTTC.

The V and J genes are TRBV7-3 and TRBJ2-4, with TRBD1 identical over 9 bases. The germline V gene encodes CDR1 SGHTA and CDR2 FQGTGA. V shed 5 bases and J 2 bases; nucleotides not matched to a gene: 7. The CDR3 spans 16 residues. CDR3 loop: CASSPLQGATKNIQYF. The CDR3 DNA reads as TGTGCCAGCAGCCCTTTACAGGGGGCGACCAAAAACATTCAGTACTTC.

CDR3: CASTSSVWGTDTQYF. In nucleotides, the CDR3 is TGTGCCAGCACCTCCTCGGTGTGGGGCACAGATACGCAGTATTTT. V is TRBV7-9 and J is TRBJ2-3; D remains ambiguous. Germline loops: CDR1 SEHNR, CDR2 FQNEAQ (reference sequence). This CDR3 is 15 amino acids long. The V and J ends lost 7 bases and 1 base respectively, with 15 bases between them.

The CDR3 nucleotides are TGTGCCAGCAGTGAGGCCTACGAGCAGTACTTC. Residues: CASSEAYEQYF. The genes are TRBV6-1 and TRBJ2-7; D gene uncertain. From germline, CDR1 is MNHNS and CDR2 SASEGT. Trimming stripped 3 bases from V and 2 bases from J, with 2 bases between. The CDR3 is 11 residues long.

The chain combines TRBV30 with TRBJ1-6; D might be TRBD1 (6 bases). CDR3 length equals 14 residues. Germline lookup yields CDR1 GTSNPN and CDR2 SVGIG (reference sequence). V lost 4 bases to trimming and J lost 7 bases, with 14 bases between them. The CDR3 DNA follows: TGTGCCTGGACCGTGGGGGCAGGAAATTCACCCCTCCACTTT. Translating it yields CAWTVGAGNSPLHF.

CDR3 DNA: TGTGCCAGCAGTTTACGGTGGGGATCCTCTTACGAGCAGTACTTC. Translation gives CASSLRWGSSYEQYF. The rearrangement uses TRBV27 and TRBJ2-7; D gene uncertain. The CDR3 loop spans 15 amino acids. Trimming removed 2 bases from V and 4 bases from J, with 15 bases in between. CDR1 and CDR2 from the germline V gene are MNHEY and SMNVEV (reference sequence).

The V gene is TRBV5-1, the J gene TRBJ2-5, with D possibly being TRBD2 (8 bases). V dropped 4 bases and J dropped 9 bases, with 25 bases sitting between them. CDR1 and CDR2 (germline): SGHRS, YFSETQ. The CDR3 consists of 16 residues. The CDR3 DNA sequence: TGCGCCAGCAGCCAGGGGGTTAGCGGGGAGAAGAGACCCCAGTACTTC. The encoded protein is CASSQGVSGEKRPQYF.

This rearrangement joins TRBV4-1 to TRBJ1-4; the D is unclear. Trimming took 0 bases from V and 7 from J, leaving 9 bases between them. The germline gives CDR1 MGHRA, CDR2 YSYEKL. This CDR3 spans 14 amino acids. CDR3 in DNA: TGCGCCAGCAGCCAAGATTTACAGTCTGAAAAACTGTTTTTT. Its translation is CASSQDLQSEKLFF.